A single T cell receptor (beta chain) is shown here with its context. The data originate from a study of cytomegalovirus exposure and HLA in healthy donors. The CDR3 is 11 amino acids. Trimming left V 2 bases short and J 11 bases short, with 9 bases between. CDR1 and CDR2 from the germline V gene are MNHNY and SVGAGI (reference sequence). It was with 60 Vbeta and 13 Jbeta primers that the PCR ran. This table comes from immunoSEQ multiplex PCR, and its TCRdb copy is limited to in-frame clones, with some not included. The sample includes 150,000 to 200,000 clones, 84% of them seen just once. The clonotype was recovered from a man aged 18-30 years in good health and CMV-seronegative. Sequencing input: PBMCs. The chain employs TRBV6-6 and TRBJ1-1; D is undetermined. The CDR3 region has the DNA TGTGCCAGCAGTTACAACCGTGAGGCTTTCTTT. It translates to CASSYNREAFF.